Listed below are T cell receptor beta chains from one sample, sequenced in a study of blood T cell repertoires in COVID-19. Some clones are missing from TCRdb's copy, which holds only in-frame ones; the method was immunoSEQ multiplex PCR. The table records 140,000 or so clones, 80% to 90% of them present only once. Input material: peripheral blood. The origin of the receptors is a woman aged 60-70 years with active COVID-19. The CDR3 runs from the conserved cysteine through the conserved F or W. The D gene is left open where the match is weak. Clone size is not always given. Where it is, it says once, few, many or a class for expanded clones.

>.|TRBV30|.|TRBJ2-2
TGTGCCTGGAGTGTGCGGGGTCGGGACACCGGGGAGCTGTTTTTT
CAWSVRGRDTGELFF
>TRBD1|TRBV9|once|TRBJ1-2
TGTGCCAGCAGCCCTGGGACAGGGCCCTATGGCTACACCTTC
CASSPGTGPYGYTF
>TRBD2|TRBV7-3|.|TRBJ2-3
TGTGCCAGCAGCAACTCCCCAGGGCTAGCGGGAGGAGCTGGGGGGCAGTATTTT
CASSNSPGLAGGAGGQYF
>.|TRBV2|.|TRBJ1-1
TGTGCCAGCAGTGACGGGATCTACACTGAAGCTTTCTTT
CASSDGIYTEAFF
>.|TRBV7-8|.|TRBJ1-3
TGTGCCAGCAGCTTAGTTCTGACACCGGCTTTTGGAAACACCATATATTTT
CASSLVLTPAFGNTIYF
>TRBD1|TRBV7-2|.|TRBJ2-1
TGTGCCAGCAGCTCCCCACAGGGGGTGTACAATGAGCAGTTCTTC
CASSSPQGVYNEQFF
>.|TRBV28|.|TRBJ1-5
TGTGCCAGCAGTCCGCGGATGAAAGTACGCCAGCCCCAGCATTTT
CASSPRMKVRQPQHF
>TRBD1|TRBV7-3|.|TRBJ1-2
TGTGCCAGCAGCTTAAAGGCCAGGACAGGAAAGGGCTATGGCTACACCTTC
CASSLKARTGKGYGYTF
>TRBD1|TRBV19|.|TRBJ1-5
TGTGCCAGTAGACGACAGGGGGGTCAGCCCCAGCATTTT
CASRRQGGQPQHF
>.|TRBV19|few|TRBJ1-6
TGTGCCAGTAGCATGGCGGGGAACAATTCACCCCTCCACTTT
CASSMAGNNSPLHF
>.|TRBV2|.|TRBJ1-2
TGTGCCAGCAGTGAGGGCAGGGTTAACTATGGCTACACCTTC
CASSEGRVNYGYTF